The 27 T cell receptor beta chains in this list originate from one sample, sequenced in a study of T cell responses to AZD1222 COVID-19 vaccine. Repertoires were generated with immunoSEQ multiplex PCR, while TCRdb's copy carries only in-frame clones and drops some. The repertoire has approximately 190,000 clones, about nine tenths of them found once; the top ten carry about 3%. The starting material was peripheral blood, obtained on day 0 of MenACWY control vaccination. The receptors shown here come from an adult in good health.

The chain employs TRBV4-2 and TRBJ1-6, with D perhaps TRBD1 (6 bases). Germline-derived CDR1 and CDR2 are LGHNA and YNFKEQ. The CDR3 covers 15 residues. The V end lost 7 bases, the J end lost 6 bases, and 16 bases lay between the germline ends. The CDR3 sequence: CASTSLGGGNSPLHF. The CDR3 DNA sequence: TGTGCCAGCACCTCCCTGGGGGGCGGTAATTCACCCCTCCACTTT.

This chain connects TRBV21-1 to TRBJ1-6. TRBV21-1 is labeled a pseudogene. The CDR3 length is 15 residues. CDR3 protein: CASVANSSYNSPLHF. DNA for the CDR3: TGTGCCAGCGTCGCCAATAGCTCCTATAATTCACCCCTCCACTTT.

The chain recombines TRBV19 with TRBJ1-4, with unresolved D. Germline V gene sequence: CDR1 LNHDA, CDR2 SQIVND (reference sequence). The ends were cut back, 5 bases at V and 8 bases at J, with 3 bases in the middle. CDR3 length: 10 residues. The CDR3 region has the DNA TGTGCCAGTAGTGCAGAAAAACTGTTTTTT. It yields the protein CASSAEKLFF. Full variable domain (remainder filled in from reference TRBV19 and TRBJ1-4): DGGITQSPKYLFRKEGQNVTLSCEQNLNHDAMYWYRQDPGQGLRLIYYSQIVNDFQKGDIAEGYSVSREKKESFPLTVTSAQKNPTAFYLCASSAEKLFFGSGTQLSVL.

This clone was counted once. The CDR3 bases are TGTGCCAGCAGTTTCGCGTCCAGGATTAATTCACCCCTCCACTTT. This codes for CASSFASRINSPLHF. The gene calls are TRBV28 and TRBJ1-6; no firm D call. Germline CDR1 MDHEN, CDR2 SYDVKM. The CDR3 runs to 15 residues. Trimming shortened V by 3 bases and J by 6 bases, and 12 bases separated the two germline ends.

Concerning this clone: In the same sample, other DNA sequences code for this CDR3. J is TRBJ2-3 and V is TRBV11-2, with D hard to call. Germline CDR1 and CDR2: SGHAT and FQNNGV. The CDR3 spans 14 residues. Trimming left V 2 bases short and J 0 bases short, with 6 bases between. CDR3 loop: CASSLSYSTDTQYF. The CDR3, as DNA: TGTGCCAGCAGCTTAAGCTACAGCACAGATACGCAGTATTTT.

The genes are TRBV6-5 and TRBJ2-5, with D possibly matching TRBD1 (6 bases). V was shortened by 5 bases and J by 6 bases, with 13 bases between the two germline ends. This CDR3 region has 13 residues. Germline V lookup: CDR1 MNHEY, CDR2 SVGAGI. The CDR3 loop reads CASSRTVTQTQYF. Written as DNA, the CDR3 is TGTGCCAGCAGTCGGACAGTTACGCAGACCCAGTACTTC.

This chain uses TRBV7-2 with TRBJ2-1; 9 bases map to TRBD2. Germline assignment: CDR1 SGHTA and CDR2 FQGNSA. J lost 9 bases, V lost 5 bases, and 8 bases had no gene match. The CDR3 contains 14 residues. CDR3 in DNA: TGTGCCAGCAGCAGGCGGGGGGGCCAAAGTGAGCAGTTCTTC. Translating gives CASSRRGGQSEQFF.

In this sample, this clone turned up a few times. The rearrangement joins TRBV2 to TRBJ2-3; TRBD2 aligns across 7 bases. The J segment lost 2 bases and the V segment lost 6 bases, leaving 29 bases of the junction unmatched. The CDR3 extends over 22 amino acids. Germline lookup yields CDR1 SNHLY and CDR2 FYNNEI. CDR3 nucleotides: TGTGCCAGCAGCGCTAGACGATCCCCGGGACTACCTGGCGGCGCCTCCACAGATACGCAGTATTTT. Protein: CASSARRSPGLPGGASTDTQYF.

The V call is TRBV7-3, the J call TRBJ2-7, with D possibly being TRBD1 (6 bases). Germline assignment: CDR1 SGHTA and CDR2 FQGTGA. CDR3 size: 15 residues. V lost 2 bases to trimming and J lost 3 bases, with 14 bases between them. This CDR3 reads CASSLDGGPNYEQYF. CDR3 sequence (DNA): TGTGCCAGCAGCTTAGATGGGGGCCCTAACTACGAGCAGTACTTC.

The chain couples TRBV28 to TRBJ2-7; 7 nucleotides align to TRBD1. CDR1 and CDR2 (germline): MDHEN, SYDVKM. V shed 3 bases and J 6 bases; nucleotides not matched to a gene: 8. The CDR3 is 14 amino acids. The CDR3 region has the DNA TGTGCCAGCAGTTTTAGGTCGACAGGGCCCGAGCAGTACTTC. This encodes CASSFRSTGPEQYF.

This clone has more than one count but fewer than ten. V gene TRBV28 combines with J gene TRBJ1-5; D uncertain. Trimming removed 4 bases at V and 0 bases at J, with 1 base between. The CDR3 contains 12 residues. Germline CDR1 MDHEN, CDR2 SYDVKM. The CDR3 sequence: CASSYSNQPQHF. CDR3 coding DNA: TGTGCCAGCAGTTATAGCAATCAGCCCCAGCATTTT.

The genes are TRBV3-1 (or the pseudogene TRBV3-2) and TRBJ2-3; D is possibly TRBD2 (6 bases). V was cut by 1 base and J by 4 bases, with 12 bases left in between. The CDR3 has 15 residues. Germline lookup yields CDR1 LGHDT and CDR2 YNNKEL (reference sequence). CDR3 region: CASSQGRGRSDTQYF. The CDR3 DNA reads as TGTGCCAGCAGCCAAGGACGGGGGAGGTCAGATACGCAGTATTTT.

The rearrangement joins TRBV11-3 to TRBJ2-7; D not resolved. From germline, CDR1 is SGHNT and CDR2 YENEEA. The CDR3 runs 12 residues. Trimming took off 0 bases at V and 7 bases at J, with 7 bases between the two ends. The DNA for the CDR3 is TGTGCCAGCAGCTTAGATCAGCGAGAGCAGTACTTC. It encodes CASSLDQREQYF.

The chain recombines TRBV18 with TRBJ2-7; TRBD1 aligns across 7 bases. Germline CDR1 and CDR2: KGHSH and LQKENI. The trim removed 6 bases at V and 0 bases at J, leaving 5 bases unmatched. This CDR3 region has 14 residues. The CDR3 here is CASSSTGPSYEQYF. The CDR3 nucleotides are TGTGCCAGCTCGTCGACAGGGCCCTCCTACGAGCAGTACTTC.

DNA for the CDR3: TGCGCCAGCAGCCAAGGCGACAGGGAAACCGACGAGCAGTACTTC. As protein: CASSQGDRETDEQYF. V and J are TRBV4-1 and TRBJ2-7, with 7 bases fitting TRBD1. Germline trimming cut 1 base from V and 5 bases from J; bases unmatched to any gene: 8. Germline values: CDR1 MGHRA, CDR2 YSYEKL. CDR3 length equals 15 residues.

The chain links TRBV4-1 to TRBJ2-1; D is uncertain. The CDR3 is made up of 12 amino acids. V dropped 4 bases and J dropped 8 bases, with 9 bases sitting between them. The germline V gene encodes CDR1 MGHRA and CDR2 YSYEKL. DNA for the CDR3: TGCGCCAGCAGCCCAAACTTCGATGAGCAGTTCTTC. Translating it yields CASSPNFDEQFF.

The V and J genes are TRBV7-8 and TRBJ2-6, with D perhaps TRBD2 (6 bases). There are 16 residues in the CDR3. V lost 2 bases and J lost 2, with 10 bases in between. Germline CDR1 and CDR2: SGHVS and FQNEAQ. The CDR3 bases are TGTGCCAGCAGCTTACCCGGGGGTACTGGGGCCAACGTCCTGACTTTC. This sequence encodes CASSLPGGTGANVLTF.

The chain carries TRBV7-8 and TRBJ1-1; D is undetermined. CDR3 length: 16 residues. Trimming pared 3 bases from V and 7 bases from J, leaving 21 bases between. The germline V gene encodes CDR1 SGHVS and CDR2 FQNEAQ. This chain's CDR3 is CASSLGVGLRGSEAFF. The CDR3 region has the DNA TGTGCCAGCAGCTTGGGCGTGGGTTTGCGGGGAAGTGAAGCTTTCTTT.

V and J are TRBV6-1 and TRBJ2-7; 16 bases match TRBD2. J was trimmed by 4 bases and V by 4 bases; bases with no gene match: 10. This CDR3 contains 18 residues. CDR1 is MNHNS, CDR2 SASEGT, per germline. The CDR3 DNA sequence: TGTGCCAGCAGTGCCGGGACTAGCGGGAGGGCCATATTGTACGAGCAGTACTTC. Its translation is CASSAGTSGRAILYEQYF.

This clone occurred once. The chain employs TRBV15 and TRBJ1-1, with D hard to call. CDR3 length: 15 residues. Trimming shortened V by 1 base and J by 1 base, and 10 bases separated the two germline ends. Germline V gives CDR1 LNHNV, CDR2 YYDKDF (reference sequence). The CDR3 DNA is TGTGCCACCAGCAGAGGGTTTGGCGGGAACACTGAAGCTTTCTTT. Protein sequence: CATSRGFGGNTEAFF.

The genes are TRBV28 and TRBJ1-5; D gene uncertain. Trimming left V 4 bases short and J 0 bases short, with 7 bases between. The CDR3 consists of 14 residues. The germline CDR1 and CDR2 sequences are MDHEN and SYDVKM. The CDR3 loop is CASSWTYSNQPQHF. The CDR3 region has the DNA TGTGCCAGCAGTTGGACCTATAGCAATCAGCCCCAGCATTTT.

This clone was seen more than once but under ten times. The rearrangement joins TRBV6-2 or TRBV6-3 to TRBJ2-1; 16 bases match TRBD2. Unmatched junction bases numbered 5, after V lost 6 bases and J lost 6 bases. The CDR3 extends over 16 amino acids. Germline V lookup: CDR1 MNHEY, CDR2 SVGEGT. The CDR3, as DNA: TGTGCCAGCAGCCTCGGGACTAGCGGGAGGGTCAATGAGCAGTTCTTC. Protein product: CASSLGTSGRVNEQFF.

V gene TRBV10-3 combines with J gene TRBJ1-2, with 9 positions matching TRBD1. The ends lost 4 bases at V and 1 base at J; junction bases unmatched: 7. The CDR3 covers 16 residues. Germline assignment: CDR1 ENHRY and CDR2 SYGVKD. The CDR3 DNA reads TGTGCCATCAGTGTGGACAGGGGCGGGGTTAACTATGGCTACACCTTC. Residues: CAISVDRGGVNYGYTF.

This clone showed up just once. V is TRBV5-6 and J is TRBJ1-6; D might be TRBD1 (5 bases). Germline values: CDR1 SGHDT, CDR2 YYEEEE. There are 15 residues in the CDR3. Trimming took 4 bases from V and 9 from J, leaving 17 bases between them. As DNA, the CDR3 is TGTGCCAGCAGCCGTTACGAGACGGGGCTTTCACCCCTCCACTTT. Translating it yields CASSRYETGLSPLHF.

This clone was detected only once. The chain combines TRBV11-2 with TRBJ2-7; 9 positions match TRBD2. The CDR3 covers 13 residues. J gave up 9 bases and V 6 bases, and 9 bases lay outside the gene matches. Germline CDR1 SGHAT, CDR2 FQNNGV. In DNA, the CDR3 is TGTGCCAGCAGGAGTCGACTAGCGGAAGGGCAGTACTTC. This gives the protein CASRSRLAEGQYF. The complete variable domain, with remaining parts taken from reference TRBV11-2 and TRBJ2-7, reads EAGVAQSPRYKIIEKRQSVAFWCNPISGHATLYWYQQILGQGPKLLIQFQNNGVVDDSQLPKDRFSAERLKGVDSTLKIQPAKLEDSAVYLCASRSRLAEGQYFGPGTRLTVT.

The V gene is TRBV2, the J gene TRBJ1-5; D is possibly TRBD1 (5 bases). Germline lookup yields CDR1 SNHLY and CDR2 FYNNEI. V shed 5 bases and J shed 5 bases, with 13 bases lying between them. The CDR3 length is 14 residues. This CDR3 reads CASSIQGADQPQHF. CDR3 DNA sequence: TGTGCCAGCAGTATACAAGGGGCGGATCAGCCCCAGCATTTT.

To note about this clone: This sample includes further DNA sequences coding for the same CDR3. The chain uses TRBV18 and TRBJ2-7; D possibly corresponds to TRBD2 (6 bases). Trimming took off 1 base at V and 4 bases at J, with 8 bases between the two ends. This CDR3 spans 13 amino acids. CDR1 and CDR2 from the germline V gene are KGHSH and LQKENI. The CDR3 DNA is TGTGCCAGCTCACCACGGGACTCGTACGAGCAGTACTTC. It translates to CASSPRDSYEQYF.